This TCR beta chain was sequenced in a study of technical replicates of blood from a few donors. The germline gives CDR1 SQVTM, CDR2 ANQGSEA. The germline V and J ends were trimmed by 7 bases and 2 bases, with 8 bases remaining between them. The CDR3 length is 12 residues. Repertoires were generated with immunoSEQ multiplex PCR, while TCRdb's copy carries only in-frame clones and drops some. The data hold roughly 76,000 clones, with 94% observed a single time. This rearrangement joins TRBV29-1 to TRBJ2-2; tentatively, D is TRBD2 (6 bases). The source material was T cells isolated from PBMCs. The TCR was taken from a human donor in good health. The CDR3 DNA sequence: TGCAGCGGGGGACTTAACACCGGGGAGCTGTTTTTT. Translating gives CSGGLNTGELFF.